A single sample gave rise to the 11 T cell receptor beta chains below, sequenced in a study of OX40 agonist ivuxolimab in advanced cancers. Only in-frame clones appear in the TCRdb table, and some are missing; sequencing was by immunoSEQ multiplex PCR. This table holds tens of thousands of clones, 87% found once. The sequenced sample was CD4+ or CD8+ T cells sorted from blood, obtained in a trial of the OX40 agonist ivuxolimab. These receptors came from an adult with an advanced solid tumor such as melanoma, head and neck, liver or kidney cancer.

This sequence joins TRBV23-1 and TRBJ2-2; D unresolved. TRBV23-1 is an ORF for which the function is uncertain. The V end was cut by 0 bases, the J end by 7 bases, with 9 bases between. The CDR3 spans 14 residues. The CDR3 here is CASSQSWPDGELFF. CDR3 coding DNA: TGCGCCAGCAGTCAATCCTGGCCCGACGGGGAGCTGTTTTTT.

The genes are TRBV5-8 and TRBJ2-2, with 11 bases matching TRBD2. V was clipped by 4 bases and J by 5 bases; unmatched bases: 13. Germline CDR1 SGHTS, CDR2 YDEGEE. The CDR3 is made up of 18 amino acids. CDR3 sequence (DNA): TGTGCCAGCAGCCCTTCCTTTAGCGGGAGGGCCCGTACCGGGGAGCTGTTTTTT. It yields the protein CASSPSFSGRARTGELFF.

The CDR3 sequence is CASRKDGGDEQFF. The DNA for the CDR3 is TGTGCCAGCAGAAAGGACGGTGGGGATGAGCAGTTCTTC. The V gene is TRBV2, the J gene TRBJ2-1, with D unclear. This CDR3 is built from 13 residues. Germline-derived CDR1 and CDR2 are SNHLY and FYNNEI. Trimming took off 6 bases at V and 8 bases at J, with 14 bases between the two ends.

The J gene is TRBJ2-5, the V gene TRBV18, with D possibly matching TRBD1 (5 bases). Per the germline V gene, CDR1 is KGHSH and CDR2 is LQKENI. V was clipped by 3 bases and J by 1 base, with 6 bases between them. The CDR3 consists of 13 residues. CDR3 DNA: TGTGCCAGCTCACCGGACACCCAAGAGACCCAGTACTTC. Its protein is CASSPDTQETQYF.

The V and J genes are TRBV5-1 and TRBJ1-1; D unresolved. Per the germline V gene, CDR1 is SGHRS and CDR2 is YFSETQ. Between the trimmed V and J ends, which lost 7 bases and 4 bases, there was a span of 8 bases. This CDR3 has 11 residues. In DNA, the CDR3 is TGCGCCAGCCGGGAGGGCACTGAAGCTTTCTTT. Amino acid sequence: CASREGTEAFF.

This clone was seen only a few times. The chain combines TRBV30 with TRBJ2-5, with 8 nucleotides matching TRBD2. With V trimmed by 2 bases and J by 9 bases, 14 bases remained unmatched. Per germline, CDR1 GTSNPN and CDR2 SVGIG (reference sequence). The CDR3 runs 15 residues. CDR3 nucleotide sequence: TGTGCCTGGAGTCGATCAGGACTAGCTACCCGTCCCCAGTACTTC. Encoded protein: CAWSRSGLATRPQYF.

V and J are TRBV5-1 and TRBJ1-1; 8 bases map to TRBD1. This CDR3 spans 14 amino acids. V trimming: 2 bases; J trimming: 5 bases; junction bases outside the gene matches: 5. Germline CDR1 SGHRS, CDR2 YFSETQ. The chain's CDR3 is CASSLQGGWTEAFF. The CDR3 DNA follows: TGCGCCAGCAGCTTACAGGGGGGTTGGACTGAAGCTTTCTTT.

This chain joins TRBV30 and TRBJ2-2; no firm D call. Trimming shortened V by 2 bases and J by 9 bases, and 7 bases separated the two germline ends. Per the germline V gene, CDR1 is GTSNPN and CDR2 is SVGIG (reference sequence). CDR3 size: 11 residues. CDR3 DNA: TGTGCCTGGAGTCCCGACAGGGAGCTGTTTTTT. Protein: CAWSPDRELFF.

J is TRBJ1-2 and V is TRBV5-1; the match to TRBD1 covers 9 bases. The CDR3 length is 13 residues. Trimming took 0 bases from V and 6 from J; bases not matched to a gene: 0. The germline gives CDR1 SGHRS, CDR2 YFSETQ. The DNA of the CDR3 is TGCGCCAGCAGCTTGGGGACAGGGGATGGCTACACCTTC. It translates to CASSLGTGDGYTF.

About this clone itself: Germline is not matched at one junction end, which may reflect a read error. The chain couples TRBV5-1 to TRBJ2-4; D gene unclear. Germline values: CDR1 SGHRS, CDR2 YFSETQ. The CDR3 is 17 residues long. The CDR3 bases are TGCGCCAGCAGTTTGGCCTCCGCCGGCTACCCAGAAAACATTCAGTACTTC. It translates to CASSLASAGYPENIQYF.

This clone has only one observation. The CDR3 DNA follows: TGTGCCAGCAGCCCACAAGCGCTCTCCTACGAGCAGTACTTC. It is translated as CASSPQALSYEQYF. V usage is TRBV7-9 and J usage is TRBJ2-7; D uncertain. The germline V gene has CDR1 SEHNR and CDR2 FQNEAQ (reference sequence). The length of the CDR3 is 14 residues. The V and J ends lost 5 bases and 0 bases respectively, with 11 bases between them.